These 8 T cell receptor beta chains were all obtained from the same sample, sequenced in a study of T cell responses to AZD1222 COVID-19 vaccine (dated by TCRdb to about 2021). Library preparation employed the immunoSEQ multiplex PCR assay. The immuneACCESS repertoire file appears here via TCRdb, limited to in-frame rearrangements. These files lack a portion of the clones; in checked studies, under half of the deficit traces to unresolved V genes, and the cause of the others is not known. The sample includes 150,000 to 200,000 clones, with less than 90% observed a single time. 1.5% to 2% of the sample rests with the top ten. The label giving this sample's time point can be read as: baseline before first vaccination. The specimen was peripheral blood, collected on day 0 of AZD1222 vaccination. These receptors were collected from an adult in good health.

This chain connects TRBV9 to TRBJ2-1; the D gene could be TRBD1 or TRBD2 (5 bases each). The CDR3 sequence is 15 residues long. V lost 0 bases and J lost 2, with 9 bases in between. Germline V gives CDR1 SGDLS, CDR2 YYNGEE. The CDR3 region is CASSVGGDAYNEQFF. The CDR3 nucleotides read TGTGCCAGCAGCGTAGGAGGGGACGCCTACAATGAGCAGTTCTTC. Complete variable domain (other parts from reference TRBV9 and TRBJ2-1): DSGVTQTPKHLITATGQRVTLRCSPRSGDLSVYWYQQSLDQGLQFLIQYYNGEERAKGNILERFSAQQFPDLHSELNLSSLELGDSALYFCASSVGGDAYNEQFFGPGTRLTVL.

This clone showed up just once. The chain is built from TRBV25-1 and TRBJ1-5, with D unresolved. Germline assignment: CDR1 MGHDK and CDR2 SYGVNS. The CDR3 consists of 16 residues. Deletions cut 4 bases from V and 4 bases from J, with 17 bases between. The CDR3 loop reads CASSAPTAGPNQPQHF. The CDR3 region has the DNA TGTGCCAGCAGTGCCCCGACCGCCGGCCCAAATCAGCCCCAGCATTTT. Filled out from reference TRBV25-1 and TRBJ1-5, the complete variable domain reads EADIYQTPRYLVIGTGKKITLECSQTMGHDKMYWYQQDPGMELHLIHYSYGVNSTEKGDLSSESTVSRIRTEHFPLTLESARPSHTSQYLCASSAPTAGPNQPQHFGDGTRLSIL.

In DNA form, the CDR3 reads TGCGCCAGCAGCCAAGTTTCACCCTCCCTAGGGGGAACGCAGTATTTT. Translation: CASSQVSPSLGGTQYF. This chain joins TRBV4-1 and TRBJ2-3, with D perhaps TRBD1 (6 bases). Germline CDR1 MGHRA, CDR2 YSYEKL. V gave up 1 base and J gave up 9 bases, with 20 bases separating them. This CDR3 is 16 amino acids long.

V and J are TRBV28 and TRBJ2-5, with no clear D. Trimming pared 0 bases from V and 4 bases from J, leaving 3 bases between. The CDR3 spans 12 residues. The germline V gene has CDR1 MDHEN and CDR2 SYDVKM. The CDR3 is CASSLWGETQYF. The CDR3 bases are TGTGCCAGCAGTTTATGGGGAGAGACCCAGTACTTC.

This sequence joins TRBV7-9 and TRBJ2-7, with no clear D. The germline V gene encodes CDR1 SEHNR and CDR2 FQNEAQ (reference sequence). The CDR3 is 11 amino acids. Between the trimmed V and J ends, which lost 4 bases and 11 bases, there was a span of 12 bases. CDR3 nucleotides: TGTGCCAGCAGCTCCGAGACCACCGAGTACTTC. Translated: CASSSETTEYF.

This clone was observed a single time. The chain carries TRBV24-1 and TRBJ2-5; D gene ambiguous. CDR1 KGHDR and CDR2 SFDVKD come from the germline V gene. The CDR3 has 15 residues. Trimming took 3 bases from V and 2 from J, leaving 12 bases between them. The CDR3 spells CATSDRLGRQETQYF. The CDR3 nucleotides read TGTGCCACCAGTGATCGGTTGGGCAGACAAGAGACCCAGTACTTC.

This chain uses TRBV7-2 with TRBJ1-6; D is perhaps TRBD1 (6 bases). V was cut by 3 bases and J by 10 bases, with 13 bases left in between. The CDR3 covers 14 residues. Germline CDR1 reads SGHTA; CDR2 reads FQGNSA. CDR3 bases: TGTGCCAGCAGCTTTGGGACAAAGGGATCACCCCTCCACTTT. Translation gives CASSFGTKGSPLHF.

The gene calls are TRBV7-8 and TRBJ1-4; no clear D. In germline, CDR1 is SGHVS, CDR2 FQNEAQ. The CDR3 has 16 amino acids. The V end was cut by 1 base, the J end by 8 bases, with 17 bases between. The chain's CDR3 is CASSLDSPDQREKLFF. The CDR3 nucleotides read TGTGCCAGCAGCTTAGATAGTCCGGACCAACGGGAAAAACTGTTTTTT.